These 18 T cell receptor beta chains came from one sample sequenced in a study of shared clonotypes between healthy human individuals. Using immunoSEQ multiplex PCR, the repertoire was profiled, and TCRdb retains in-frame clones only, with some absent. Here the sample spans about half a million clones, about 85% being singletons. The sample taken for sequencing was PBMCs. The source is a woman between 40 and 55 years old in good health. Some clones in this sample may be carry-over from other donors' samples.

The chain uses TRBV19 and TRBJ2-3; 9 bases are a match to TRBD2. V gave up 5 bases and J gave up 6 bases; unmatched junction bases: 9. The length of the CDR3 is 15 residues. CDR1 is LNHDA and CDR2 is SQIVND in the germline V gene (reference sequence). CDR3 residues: CASSFLREGLDTQYF. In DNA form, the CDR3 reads TGTGCCAGTAGTTTTCTGCGGGAGGGCCTGGATACGCAGTATTTT.

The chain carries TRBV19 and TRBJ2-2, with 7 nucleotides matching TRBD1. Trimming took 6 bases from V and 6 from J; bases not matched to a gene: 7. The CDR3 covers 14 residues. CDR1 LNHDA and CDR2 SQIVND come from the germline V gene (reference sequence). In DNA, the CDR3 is TGTGCCAGTAGGGGGGTTCAGGGGGCCGGGGAGCTGTTTTTT. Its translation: CASRGVQGAGELFF.

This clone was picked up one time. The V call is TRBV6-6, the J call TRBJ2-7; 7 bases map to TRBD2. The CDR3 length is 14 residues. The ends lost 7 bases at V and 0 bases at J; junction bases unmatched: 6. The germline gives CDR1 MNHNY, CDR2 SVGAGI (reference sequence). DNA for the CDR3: TGTGCCAGCACCTTAAGCGGGATCTCCTACGAGCAGTACTTC. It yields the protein CASTLSGISYEQYF.

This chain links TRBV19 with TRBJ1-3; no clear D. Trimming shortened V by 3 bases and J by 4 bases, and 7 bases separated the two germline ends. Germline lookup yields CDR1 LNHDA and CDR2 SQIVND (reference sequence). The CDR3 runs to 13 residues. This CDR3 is CASSIPQGNTIYF. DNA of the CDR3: TGTGCCAGTAGTATTCCACAGGGAAACACCATATATTTT. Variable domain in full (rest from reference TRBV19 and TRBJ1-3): DGGITQSPKYLFRKEGQNVTLSCEQNLNHDAMYWYRQDPGQGLRLIYYSQIVNDFQKGDIAEGYSVSREKKESFPLTVTSAQKNPTAFYLCASSIPQGNTIYFGEGSWLTVV.

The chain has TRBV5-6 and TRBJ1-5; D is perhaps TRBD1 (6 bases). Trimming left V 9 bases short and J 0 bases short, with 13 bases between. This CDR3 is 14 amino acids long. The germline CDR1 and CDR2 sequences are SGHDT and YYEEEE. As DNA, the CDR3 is TGTGCCACCAACAGGGCCGATAGCAATCAGCCCCAGCATTTT. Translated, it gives CATNRADSNQPQHF.

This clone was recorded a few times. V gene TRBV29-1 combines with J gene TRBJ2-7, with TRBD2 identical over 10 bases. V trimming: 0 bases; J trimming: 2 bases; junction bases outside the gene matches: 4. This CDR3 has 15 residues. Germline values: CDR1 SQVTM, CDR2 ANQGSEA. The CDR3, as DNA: TGCAGCGTTGAAGATCGCACTAGCGGGGCCTACGAGCAGTACTTC. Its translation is CSVEDRTSGAYEQYF.

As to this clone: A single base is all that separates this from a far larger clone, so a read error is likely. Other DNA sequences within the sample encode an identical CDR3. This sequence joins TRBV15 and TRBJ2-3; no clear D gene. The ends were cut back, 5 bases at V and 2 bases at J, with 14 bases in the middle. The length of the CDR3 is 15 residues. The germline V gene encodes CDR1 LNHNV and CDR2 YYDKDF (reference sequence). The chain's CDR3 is CATSPFGGATDTQYF. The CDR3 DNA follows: TGTGCCACCAGCCCTTTTGGTGGAGCCACAGATACGCAGTATTTT. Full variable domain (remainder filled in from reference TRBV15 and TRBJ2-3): DAMVIQNPRYQVTQFGKPVTLSCSQTLNHNVMYWYQQKSSQAPKLLFHYYDKDFNNEADTPDNFQSRRPNTSFCFLDIRSPGLGDTAMYLCATSPFGGATDTQYFGPGTRLTVL.

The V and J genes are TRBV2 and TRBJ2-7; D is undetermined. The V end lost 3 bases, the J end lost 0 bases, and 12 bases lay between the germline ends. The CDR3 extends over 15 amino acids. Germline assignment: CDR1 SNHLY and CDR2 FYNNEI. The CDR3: CASSEVAPSSYEQYF. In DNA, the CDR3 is TGTGCCAGCAGTGAGGTGGCGCCCAGCTCCTACGAGCAGTACTTC.

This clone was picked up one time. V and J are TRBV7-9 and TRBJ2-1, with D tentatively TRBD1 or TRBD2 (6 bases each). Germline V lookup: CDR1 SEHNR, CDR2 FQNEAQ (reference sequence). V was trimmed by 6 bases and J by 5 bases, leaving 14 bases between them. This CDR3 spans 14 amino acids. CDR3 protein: CASRRGRWDNEQFF. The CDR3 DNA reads TGTGCCAGCAGACGGGGGCGCTGGGACAATGAGCAGTTCTTC.

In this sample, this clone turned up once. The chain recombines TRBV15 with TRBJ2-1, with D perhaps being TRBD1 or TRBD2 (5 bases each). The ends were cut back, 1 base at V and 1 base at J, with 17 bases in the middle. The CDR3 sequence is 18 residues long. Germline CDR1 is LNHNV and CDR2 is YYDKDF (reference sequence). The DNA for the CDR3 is TGTGCCACCAGCAGAGGGCAACTGGGGACGCCGTCCTACAATGAGCAGTTCTTC. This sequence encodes CATSRGQLGTPSYNEQFF.

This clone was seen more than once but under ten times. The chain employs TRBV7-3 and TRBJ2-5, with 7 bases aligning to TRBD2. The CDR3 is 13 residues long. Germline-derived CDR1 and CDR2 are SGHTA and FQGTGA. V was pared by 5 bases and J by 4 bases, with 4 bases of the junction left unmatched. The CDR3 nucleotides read TGTGCCAGCAGCCGGGGGGTTGGAGAGACCCAGTACTTC. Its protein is CASSRGVGETQYF.

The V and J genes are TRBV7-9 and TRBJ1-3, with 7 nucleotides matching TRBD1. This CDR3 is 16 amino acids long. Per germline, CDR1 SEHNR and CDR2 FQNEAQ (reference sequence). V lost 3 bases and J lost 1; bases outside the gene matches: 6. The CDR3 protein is CASSFGETGSGNTIYF. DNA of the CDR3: TGTGCCAGCAGCTTCGGGGAGACAGGGTCTGGAAACACCATATATTTT.

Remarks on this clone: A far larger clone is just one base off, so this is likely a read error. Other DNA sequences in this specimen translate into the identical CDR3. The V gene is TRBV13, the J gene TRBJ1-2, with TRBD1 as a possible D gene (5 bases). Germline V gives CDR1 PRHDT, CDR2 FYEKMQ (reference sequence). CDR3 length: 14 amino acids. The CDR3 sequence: CASSLGRENYGYTF. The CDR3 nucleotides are TGTGCCAGCAGCTTAGGCAGGGAGAACTACGGCTACACCTTC.

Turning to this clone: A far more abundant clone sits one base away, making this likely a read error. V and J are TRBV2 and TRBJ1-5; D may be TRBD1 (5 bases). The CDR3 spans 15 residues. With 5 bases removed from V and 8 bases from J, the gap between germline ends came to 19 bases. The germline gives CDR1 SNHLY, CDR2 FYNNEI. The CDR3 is CASSPLGARNKPQHF. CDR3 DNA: TGTGCCAGCAGTCCACTCGGGGCCAGGAATAAGCCCCAGCATTTT. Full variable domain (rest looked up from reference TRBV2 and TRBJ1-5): EPEVTQTPSHQVTQMGQEVILRCVPISNHLYFYWYRQILGQKVEFLVSFYNNEISEKSEIFDDQFSVERPDGSNFTLKIRSTKLEDSAMYFCASSPLGARNKPQHFGDGTRLSIL.

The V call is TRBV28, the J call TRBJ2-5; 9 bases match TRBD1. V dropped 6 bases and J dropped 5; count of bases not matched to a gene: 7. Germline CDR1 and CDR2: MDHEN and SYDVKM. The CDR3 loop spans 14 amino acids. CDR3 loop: CASRSTGGLETQYF. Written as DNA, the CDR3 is TGTGCCAGCAGATCGACAGGGGGATTGGAGACCCAGTACTTC.

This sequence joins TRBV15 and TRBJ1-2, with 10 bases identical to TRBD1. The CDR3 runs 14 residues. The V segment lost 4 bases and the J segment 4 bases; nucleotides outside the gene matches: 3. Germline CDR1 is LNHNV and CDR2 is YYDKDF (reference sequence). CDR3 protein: CATSKTGGGYGYTF. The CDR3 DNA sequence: TGTGCCACCAGCAAGACAGGGGGCGGCTATGGCTACACCTTC.

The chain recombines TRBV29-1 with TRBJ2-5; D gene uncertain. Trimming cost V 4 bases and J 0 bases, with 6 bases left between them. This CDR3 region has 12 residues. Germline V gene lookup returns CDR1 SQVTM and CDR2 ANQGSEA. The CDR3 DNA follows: TGCAGCGTTGTGGTGTACCAAGAGACCCAGTACTTC. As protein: CSVVVYQETQYF.

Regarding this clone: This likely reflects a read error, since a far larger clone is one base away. The CDR3 bases are TGTGCCAGCAGTGAACGGGATAGCAATCAGCCCCAGCATTTT. Protein sequence: CASSERDSNQPQHF. This chain links TRBV6-1 with TRBJ1-5; D is unresolved. Germline V lookup: CDR1 MNHNS, CDR2 SASEGT. Trimming left V 2 bases short and J 0 bases short, with 5 bases between. This CDR3 is built from 14 residues.